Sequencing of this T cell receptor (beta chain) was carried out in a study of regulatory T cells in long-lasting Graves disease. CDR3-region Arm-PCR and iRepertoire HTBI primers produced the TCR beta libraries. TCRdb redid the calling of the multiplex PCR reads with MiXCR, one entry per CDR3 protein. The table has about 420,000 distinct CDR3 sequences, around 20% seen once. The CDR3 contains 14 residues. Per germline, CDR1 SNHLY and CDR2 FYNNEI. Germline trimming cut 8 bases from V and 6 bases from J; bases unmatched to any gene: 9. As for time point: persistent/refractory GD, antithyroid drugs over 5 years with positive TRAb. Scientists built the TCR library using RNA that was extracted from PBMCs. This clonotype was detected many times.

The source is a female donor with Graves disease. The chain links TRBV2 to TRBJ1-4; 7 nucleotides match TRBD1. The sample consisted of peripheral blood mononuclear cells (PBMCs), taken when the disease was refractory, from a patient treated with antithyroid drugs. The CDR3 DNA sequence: TGTGCCAGCGAGACCGGGACAGATGATGAAAAACTGTTTTTT. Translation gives CASETGTDDEKLFF.